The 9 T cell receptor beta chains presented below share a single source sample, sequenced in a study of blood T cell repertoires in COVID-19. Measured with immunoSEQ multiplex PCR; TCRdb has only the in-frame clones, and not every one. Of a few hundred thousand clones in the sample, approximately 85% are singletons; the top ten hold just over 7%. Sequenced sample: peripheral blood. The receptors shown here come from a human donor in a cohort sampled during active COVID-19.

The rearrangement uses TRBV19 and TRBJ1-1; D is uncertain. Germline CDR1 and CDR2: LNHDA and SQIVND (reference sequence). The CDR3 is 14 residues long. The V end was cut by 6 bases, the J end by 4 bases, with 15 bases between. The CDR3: CASSSAGLTTEAFF. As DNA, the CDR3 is TGTGCCAGTAGCTCGGCGGGTCTGACCACTGAAGCTTTCTTT.

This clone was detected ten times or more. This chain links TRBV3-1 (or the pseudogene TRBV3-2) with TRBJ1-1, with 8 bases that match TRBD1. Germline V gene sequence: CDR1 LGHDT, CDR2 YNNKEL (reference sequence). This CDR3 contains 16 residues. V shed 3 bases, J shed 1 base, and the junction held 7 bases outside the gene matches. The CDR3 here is CASSQPRTGRNTEAFF. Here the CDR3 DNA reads TGTGCCAGCAGCCAGCCTCGGACAGGGAGGAACACTGAAGCTTTCTTT.

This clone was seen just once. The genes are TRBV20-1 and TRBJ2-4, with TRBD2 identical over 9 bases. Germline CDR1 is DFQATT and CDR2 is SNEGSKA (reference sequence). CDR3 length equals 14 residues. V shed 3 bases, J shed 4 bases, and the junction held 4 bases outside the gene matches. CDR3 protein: CSASVGLAKNIQYF. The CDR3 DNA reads TGCAGTGCTAGTGTGGGACTAGCAAAAAACATTCAGTACTTC.

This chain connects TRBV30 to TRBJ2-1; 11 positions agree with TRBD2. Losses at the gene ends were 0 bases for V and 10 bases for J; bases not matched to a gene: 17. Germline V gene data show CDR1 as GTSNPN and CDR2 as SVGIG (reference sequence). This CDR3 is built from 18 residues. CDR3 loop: CAWSVKFTSGGFKGEQFF. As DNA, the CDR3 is TGTGCCTGGAGTGTAAAATTCACTAGCGGGGGCTTCAAAGGGGAGCAGTTCTTC.

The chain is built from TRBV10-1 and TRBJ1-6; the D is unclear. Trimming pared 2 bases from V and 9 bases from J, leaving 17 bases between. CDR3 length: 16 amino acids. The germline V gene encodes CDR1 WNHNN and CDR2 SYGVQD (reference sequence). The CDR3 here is CASSEGPVWRSSPLHF. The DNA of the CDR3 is TGCGCCAGCAGTGAGGGTCCTGTTTGGCGGAGTTCACCCCTCCACTTT.

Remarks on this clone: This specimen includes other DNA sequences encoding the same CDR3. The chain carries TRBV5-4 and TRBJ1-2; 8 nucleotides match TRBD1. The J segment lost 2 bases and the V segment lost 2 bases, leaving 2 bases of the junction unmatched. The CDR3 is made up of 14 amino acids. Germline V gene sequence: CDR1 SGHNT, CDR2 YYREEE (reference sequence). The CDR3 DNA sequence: TGTGCCAGCAGCTTAGGGGACAGGAACTATGGCTACACCTTC. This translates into CASSLGDRNYGYTF.

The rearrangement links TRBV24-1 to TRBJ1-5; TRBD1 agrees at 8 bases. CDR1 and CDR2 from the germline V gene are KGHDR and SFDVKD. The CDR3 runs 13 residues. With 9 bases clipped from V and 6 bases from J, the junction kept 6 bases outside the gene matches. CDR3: CATQDRAGQPQHF. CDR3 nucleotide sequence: TGTGCCACCCAGGACAGGGCCGGTCAGCCCCAGCATTTT.

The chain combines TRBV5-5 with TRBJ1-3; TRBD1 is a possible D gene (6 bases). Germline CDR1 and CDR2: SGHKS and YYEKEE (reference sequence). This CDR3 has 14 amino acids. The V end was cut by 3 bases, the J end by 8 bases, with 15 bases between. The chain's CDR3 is CASSSRGQGDTIYF. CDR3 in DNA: TGTGCCAGCAGCTCCCGGGGACAAGGGGACACCATATATTTT. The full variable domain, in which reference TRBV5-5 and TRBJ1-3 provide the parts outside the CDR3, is DAGVTQSPTHLIKTRGQQVTLRCSPISGHKSVSWYQQVLGQGPQFIFQYYEKEERGRGNFPDRFSARQFPNYSSELNVNALLLGDSALYLCASSSRGQGDTIYFGEGSWLTVV.

The DNA for the CDR3 is TGTGCCAGCAGTGAAGAGAGGGCTCCTAATCAGCCCCAGCATTTT. It is translated as CASSEERAPNQPQHF. The chain couples TRBV2 to TRBJ1-5, with no clear D. The CDR3 has 15 residues. Trimming shortened V by 1 base and J by 4 bases, and 11 bases separated the two germline ends. Germline loops: CDR1 SNHLY, CDR2 FYNNEI.